This paragraph reports one T cell receptor beta chain. Its antigen is still unknown. The data stem from a study of regulatory T cells in long-lasting Graves disease. Study-level points and caveats: Reduced TCR diversity was observed in persistent Graves' patients versus newly diagnosed patients.

Time point reported: persistent/refractory GD, antithyroid drugs over 5 years with positive TRAb. Extracted RNA from PBMCs served as the source of the TCR library. Relying on iRepertoire HTBI primers and Arm-PCR of CDR3 regions, the team built TCR beta libraries. A single record per CDR3 protein comes from TCRdb applying MiXCR to the multiplex PCR reads. The repertoire holds roughly 450,000 distinct CDR3 sequences, with 22% as singletons. J gave up 2 bases and V 5 bases, and 4 bases lay outside the gene matches. The CDR3 covers 15 residues. In germline, CDR1 is SGHTA, CDR2 FQGNSA. The V gene is TRBV7-2, the J gene TRBJ1-3, with 9 bases aligning to TRBD1. This material consisted of peripheral blood mononuclear cells (PBMCs), taken when the disease was refractory, from a patient treated with antithyroid drugs. The origin of this receptor is a female donor with Graves disease. CDR3 amino acids: CASSPGTGPGNTIYF. CDR3 bases: TGTGCCAGCAGCCCCGGGACAGGGCCTGGAAACACCATATATTTT.